These 18 T cell receptor beta chains were sequenced from one sample in a study of beta chain features in type 1 diabetes. Expressed TCRB transcripts were sequenced because the entire RNA isolate underwent reverse transcription. The protocol was immunoSEQ multiplex PCR, while the TCRdb copy is restricted to in-frame clones and leaves out a portion. There are approximately 380,000 clones in the sample; around 16% occur only once, and 0.019% lies in the top ten. The sample was naive CD4+ T cells from blood. These receptors were obtained from a woman between 18 and 30 years old in good health.

The chain joins TRBV5-1 to TRBJ2-7; D might be TRBD2 (5 bases). The CDR3 spans 13 residues. V was clipped by 5 bases and J by 8 bases, with 17 bases between them. Germline CDR1 SGHRS, CDR2 YFSETQ. Written as DNA, the CDR3 is TGCGCCAGCAGAGAAGCGGCTCCCGTCCAGCAGTACTTC. Protein product: CASREAAPVQQYF.

In its sample, this clone was seen a few times. The V call is TRBV19, the J call TRBJ2-1; D may be TRBD1 (5 bases). Germline-derived CDR1 and CDR2 are LNHDA and SQIVND (reference sequence). V lost 0 bases and J lost 0, with 15 bases in between. The CDR3 consists of 18 residues. DNA of the CDR3: TGTGCCAGTAGTATAGAGGTGGGGCGGCCAAGCTCCTACAATGAGCAGTTCTTC. Translated, it gives CASSIEVGRPSSYNEQFF.

This clone was seen a few times. The CDR3 nucleotides are TGTGCCAGCAGCTTTCCGACAGGGACAGAGGGGCGGTACACCTTC. Encoded protein: CASSFPTGTEGRYTF. This chain uses TRBV7-9 with TRBJ1-2; 7 bases map to TRBD1. The V segment lost 3 bases and the J segment 11 bases; nucleotides outside the gene matches: 15. Germline V gene lookup returns CDR1 SEHNR and CDR2 FQNEAQ (reference sequence). The CDR3 is made up of 15 amino acids.

The J gene is TRBJ2-6, the V gene TRBV28; 10 bases match TRBD1. Looked up from germline, CDR1 is MDHEN and CDR2 is SYDVKM. The CDR3 totals 17 residues. J was trimmed by 2 bases and V by 6 bases; bases with no gene match: 7. CDR3 residues: CASRLRQGAAGANVLTF. CDR3 coding DNA: TGTGCCAGCAGATTAAGACAGGGGGCTGCTGGGGCCAACGTCCTGACTTTC.

This clone has more than one count but fewer than ten. The chain recombines TRBV29-1 with TRBJ1-1, with a possible D match to TRBD1 (6 bases). Germline assignment: CDR1 SQVTM and CDR2 ANQGSEA. The CDR3 has 13 residues. Trimming shortened V by 5 bases and J by 6 bases, and 16 bases separated the two germline ends. The CDR3 spells CSVRPGQESEAFF. Here the CDR3 DNA reads TGCAGCGTTCGGCCGGGACAAGAGTCTGAAGCTTTCTTT.

This clone showed up just a few times. The rearrangement links TRBV5-4 to TRBJ2-3, with TRBD2 identical over 14 bases. Germline-derived CDR1 and CDR2 are SGHNT and YYREEE (reference sequence). Trimming removed 2 bases from V and 4 bases from J; junction bases left unmatched: 3. The CDR3 sequence is 16 residues long. The CDR3 sequence: CASSLRLAGGSDTQYF. Written as DNA, the CDR3 is TGTGCCAGCAGCTTAAGACTAGCGGGAGGGTCAGATACGCAGTATTTT.

This clone was seen a handful of times. The chain combines TRBV14 with TRBJ2-7; the match to TRBD1 covers 10 bases. The CDR3 contains 14 residues. CDR1 is SGHDN and CDR2 is FVKESK in the germline V gene. V lost 4 bases, J lost 1 base, and 1 base stayed unmatched. The CDR3 region is CASSRGQGSYEQYF. The CDR3 DNA reads as TGTGCCAGCAGCCGGGGACAGGGGTCCTACGAGCAGTACTTC.

The chain combines TRBV6-5 with TRBJ2-6, with unresolved D. This CDR3 has 15 residues. V was clipped by 6 bases and J by 1 base, with 10 bases between them. Germline CDR1 and CDR2: MNHEY and SVGAGI. The CDR3 coding sequence is TGTGCCAGCAGGTCAACACAGTCTGGGGCCAACGTCCTGACTTTC. Residues: CASRSTQSGANVLTF.

This clone was seen more than once but under ten times. CDR3: CATTSGTSGHTGELFF. As DNA, the CDR3 is TGTGCCACCACCAGTGGGACTAGCGGACACACCGGGGAGCTGTTTTTT. The V gene is TRBV15, the J gene TRBJ2-2; 11 bases agree with TRBD2. Germline V gives CDR1 LNHNV, CDR2 YYDKDF (reference sequence). The CDR3 length is 16 residues. Germline trimming cut 7 bases from V and 3 bases from J; bases unmatched to any gene: 7.

There are a few counts of this clone. The V call is TRBV4-1, the J call TRBJ1-5; a weak D match, TRBD1 (6 bases). The CDR3 contains 15 residues. Trimming stripped 3 bases from V and 4 bases from J, with 13 bases between. CDR1 and CDR2 from the germline V gene are MGHRA and YSYEKL. The CDR3 sequence is CASSQNTGLNQPQHF. The DNA of the CDR3 is TGCGCCAGCAGCCAGAACACAGGGCTAAATCAGCCCCAGCATTTT.

The chain links TRBV28 to TRBJ2-7; 9 bases agree with TRBD1. Germline values: CDR1 MDHEN, CDR2 SYDVKM. Trimming took 6 bases from V and 4 from J; bases not matched to a gene: 7. The CDR3 is made up of 14 amino acids. DNA of the CDR3: TGTGCCAGCAGCACAATGACAGGGGGGTACGAGCAGTACTTC. This translates into CASSTMTGGYEQYF. The variable domain in full, with the rest retrieved from reference TRBV28 and TRBJ2-7, is DVKVTQSSRYLVKRTGEKVFLECVQDMDHENMFWYRQDPGLGLRLIYFSYDVKMKEKGDIPEGYSVSREKKERFSLILESASTNQTSMYLCASSTMTGGYEQYFGPGTRLTVT.

The chain employs TRBV29-1 and TRBJ2-1; D unresolved. The V end lost 1 base, the J end lost 10 bases, and 11 bases lay between the germline ends. The germline CDR1 and CDR2 sequences are SQVTM and ANQGSEA. CDR3 length: 12 residues. In nucleotides, the CDR3 is TGCAGCGTTGAAGCTGCCGGGTCCGAGCAGTTCTTC. This codes for CSVEAAGSEQFF.

The chain combines TRBV12-5 with TRBJ2-2; D is perhaps TRBD1 (6 bases). The CDR3 runs to 15 residues. Looked up from germline, CDR1 is LGHNT and CDR2 is FRNRAP. The V end was cut by 5 bases, the J end by 0 bases, with 10 bases between. DNA of the CDR3: TGTGCTAGTGGTCTCGGACAGACGAACACCGGGGAGCTGTTTTTT. Its translation is CASGLGQTNTGELFF.

The chain has TRBV29-1 and TRBJ1-1; TRBD1 aligns across 7 bases. The germline CDR1 and CDR2 sequences are SQVTM and ANQGSEA. This CDR3 region has 13 residues. The V and J ends lost 6 bases and 1 base, in that order; junction bases with no gene match: 5. CDR3 in amino acids: CSVGDSGNTEAFF. CDR3 DNA sequence: TGCAGCGTGGGGGACAGCGGGAACACTGAAGCTTTCTTT.

This clone was found a few times. The rearrangement joins TRBV28 to TRBJ2-3, with 11 nucleotides matching TRBD2. J lost 6 bases, V lost 4 bases, and 9 bases had no gene match. The CDR3 sequence is 16 residues long. The germline CDR1 and CDR2 sequences are MDHEN and SYDVKM. Here the CDR3 reads CASSSTSGTLMDTQYF. The CDR3 coding sequence is TGTGCCAGCAGTTCGACTAGCGGGACGCTCATGGATACGCAGTATTTT.

This clone appeared a few times. CDR3 in amino acids: CASSVLAGSLTDTQYF. Written as DNA, the CDR3 is TGTGCCAGCAGTGTGCTAGCGGGAAGTCTCACAGATACGCAGTATTTT. The chain joins TRBV25-1 to TRBJ2-3; 9 bases agree with TRBD2. Germline V gene sequence: CDR1 MGHDK, CDR2 SYGVNS. The CDR3 runs to 16 residues. The J segment lost 2 bases and the V segment lost 4 bases, leaving 7 bases of the junction unmatched.

This clone was seen a few times. The V gene is TRBV9, the J gene TRBJ2-5; 8 bases match TRBD2. The CDR3 totals 15 residues. With 4 bases clipped from V and 2 bases from J, the junction kept 7 bases outside the gene matches. Germline CDR1 reads SGDLS; CDR2 reads YYNGEE. The CDR3, as DNA: TGTGCCAGCAGCCCGGGACTAGGGGGACAAGAGACCCAGTACTTC. The encoded protein is CASSPGLGGQETQYF.

V gene TRBV4-3 combines with J gene TRBJ2-7, with 13 bases that match TRBD2. Germline CDR1 is LGHNA and CDR2 is YSLEER. Losses at the gene ends were 0 bases for V and 7 bases for J; bases not matched to a gene: 6. The CDR3 loop spans 16 amino acids. CDR3: CASSQEGSGLAGEQYF. The CDR3 nucleotides read TGCGCCAGCAGCCAAGAAGGGTCGGGACTAGCGGGAGAGCAGTACTTC.